The 9 T cell receptor beta chains in this list originate from one sample, sequenced in a study of blood T cells in healthy people across ages. Alongside a J-beta primer mix, a sample-barcoded 5' primer served in a second PCR lasting about 7 to 12 cycles. TCRdb re-called the 5' RACE reads through MiXCR, storing one row per CDR3 protein. The sample lists approximately 800,000 distinct CDR3 sequences, 35% to 40% occurring once. The specimen was blood. The receptors originated from a young man in good health.

With respect to this clonotype: This may arise from a read error, as a much more abundant clone is one base away. The chain employs TRBV7-2 and TRBJ2-1, with TRBD2 identical over 7 bases. The CDR3 is 16 amino acids. CDR1 is SGHTA and CDR2 is FQGNSA in the germline V gene. The CDR3 DNA sequence: TGTGCCAGCAGCGTCTCAGCGGGGCGATCCTACAATGGGCAGTTCTTC. Translation: CASSVSAGRSYNGQFF. Together with reference TRBV7-2 and TRBJ2-1, the CDR3 gives the full variable domain: GAGVSQSPSNKVTEKGKDVELRCDPISGHTALYWYRQSLGQGLEFLIYFQGNSAPDKSGLPSDRFSAERTGGSVSTLTIQRTQQEDSAVYLCASSVSAGRSYNGQFFGPGTRLTVL.

In the case of this clonotype: No DNA is shown, since the ends of the CDR3 on it are uncertain; the CDR3 is the one TCRdb lists. This sequence joins TRBV13 and TRBJ1-5; TRBD1 is taken as the D call from the table, unchecked against the DNA. The length of the CDR3 is 22 amino acids, counting both ends. Germline lookup yields CDR1 PRHDT and CDR2 FYEKMQ (reference sequence). CDR3 amino acids: CASSLAGTVNQPQHFGDGAQHF.

This chain links TRBV12-3 or TRBV12-4 with TRBJ1-2; D gene unclear. Trimming removed 7 bases at V and 6 bases at J, with 12 bases between. There are 12 residues in the CDR3. CDR3 coding DNA: TGTGCCAGCACCGAGCTCCGGAATGGCTACACCTTC. It is translated as CASTELRNGYTF.

This clonotype was counted between two and nine times. This chain connects TRBV5-1 to TRBJ1-1, with no clear D. CDR3 length equals 15 residues. Germline lookup yields CDR1 SGHRS and CDR2 YFSETQ. Trimming pared 4 bases from V and 4 bases from J, leaving 17 bases between. The CDR3 loop reads CASSPGAGEGTEAFF. CDR3 nucleotide sequence: TGCGCCAGCAGCCCCGGTGCGGGAGAGGGCACTGAAGCTTTCTTT.

V is TRBV12-3 or TRBV12-4 and J is TRBJ1-5; 7 nucleotides agree with TRBD1. This CDR3 has 14 residues. Trimming removed 9 bases from V and 0 bases from J; junction bases left unmatched: 5. CDR3 sequence: CASWDSYSNQPQHF. The CDR3 region has the DNA TGTGCCAGTTGGGACAGCTATAGCAATCAGCCCCAGCATTTT.

This chain uses TRBV12-3 or TRBV12-4 with TRBJ1-5; unclear D gene. The CDR3 spans 13 residues. V lost 7 bases, J lost 4 bases, and 11 bases lay in between. CDR3 nucleotide sequence: TGTGCCAGCACCCCCAGCGATAATCAGCCCCAGCATTTT. It translates to CASTPSDNQPQHF.

This clonotype was seen more than once but under ten times. The chain carries TRBV4-3 and TRBJ2-1; no clear D. Germline CDR1 is LGHNA and CDR2 is YSLEER. V lost 1 base and J 7 bases, leaving 20 bases between the germline ends. The CDR3 totals 17 residues. The CDR3 loop reads CASSQGATLLYANEQFF. In DNA, the CDR3 is TGCGCCAGCAGCCAAGGAGCGACGCTATTATATGCTAATGAGCAGTTCTTC.

This clonotype was picked up a small number of times. The rearrangement joins TRBV27 to TRBJ2-7; D gene unclear. The V end was cut by 8 bases, the J end by 1 base, with 12 bases between. Germline-derived CDR1 and CDR2 are MNHEY and SMNVEV (reference sequence). The CDR3 length is 13 residues. CDR3 DNA sequence: TGTGCCAGCCGAGGTGGGGATTCCTACGAGCAGTACTTC. The encoded protein is CASRGGDSYEQYF.

This clonotype turned up a few times. This chain links TRBV7-2 with TRBJ2-3; D is perhaps TRBD2 (6 bases). The CDR3 sequence is 14 residues long. V gave up 8 bases and J gave up 1 base, with 13 bases separating them. CDR1 and CDR2 (germline): SGHTA, FQGNSA. In DNA form, the CDR3 reads TGTGCCAGCGCGACTAGATCAGGCACAGATACGCAGTATTTT. Protein: CASATRSGTDTQYF.